This is a list of T cell receptor beta chains from one sample in a study of CD8+CD57+ T cells in acquired aplastic anemia. From the reads, TCRdb called clonotypes with MiXCR, one entry per CDR3 protein. The data show about 64,000 distinct CDR3 sequences, less than 65% seen once. Sequencing was performed on sorted CD4+, CD8+, or CD8+CD57+ T cells (not recorded which) from PBMCs. The origin of the receptors is a human donor in good health, serving as a control. Both conserved end residues are part of each CDR3. D genes are given only for firm matches. The size field is filled for only some rows; it gives once, few, many or a size class.

NA | medium-sized | TRBJ2-6 | TRBV25-1 | CASSEWGRNSGANVLTF | TGTGCCAGCAGTGAATGGGGACGGAACTCTGGGGCCAACGTCCTGACTTTC
NA | many | TRBJ1-2 | TRBV12-3/TRBV12-4 | CASSKIGGYTF | TGTGCCAGCAGTAAAATCGGGGGCTACACCTTC
NA | NA | TRBJ1-1 | TRBV7-8 | CASSLHRGAFF | TGTGCCAGCAGCTTACATCGTGGAGCTTTCTTT
TRBD2 | medium-sized | TRBJ2-1 | TRBV29-1 | CGSKREGRVEQFF | TGCGGATCAAAGCGGGAGGGCCGAGTTGAGCAGTTCTTC
NA | NA | TRBJ2-5 | TRBV2 | CASRDGTQETQYF | TGTGCCAGCAGGGACGGAACCCAAGAGACCCAGTACTTC
NA | NA | TRBJ1-6 | TRBV24-1 | CATTNEGGLPLHF | TGTGCCACCACAAACGAAGGGGGGTTACCCCTCCACTTT
TRBD1 | NA | TRBJ2-6 | TRBV2 | CAIDHRGSGANVLTF | TGTGCCATCGACCACAGGGGGTCTGGGGCCAACGTCCTGACTTTC
TRBD2 | many | TRBJ2-7 | TRBV5-6 | CASTPGPSGTYEQYF | TGTGCCAGCACCCCTGGACCTAGCGGAACCTACGAGCAGTACTTC
NA | many | TRBJ2-3 | TRBV12-3/TRBV12-4 | CASTPLGARSRYF | TGTGCCAGCACCCCCTTAGGGGCCCGAAGCAGGTATTTT
NA | many | TRBJ1-5 | TRBV12-5 | CASGLEPHQPQHF | TGTGCTAGTGGTTTGGAGCCCCATCAGCCCCAGCATTTT
TRBD2 | few | TRBJ2-3 | TRBV10-2 | CASSPGLAGGTQYF | TGCGCCAGCAGTCCGGGACTAGCGGGGGGTACGCAGTATTTT
NA | many | TRBJ1-1 | TRBV6-5 | CASSYSPTNTEAFF | TGTGCCAGCAGTTACTCTCCCACGAACACTGAAGCTTTCTTT
NA | many | TRBJ2-2 | TRBV19 | CASSMGLNTGELFF | TGTGCCAGTAGTATGGGACTGAACACCGGGGAGCTGTTTTTT
TRBD2 | once | TRBJ2-3 | TRBV24-1 | CATQGLVSDTQYF | TGTGCCACCCAGGGACTAGTGTCAGATACGCAGTATTTT
TRBD2 | NA | TRBJ2-1 | TRBV7-3 | CASSITSGRLDNEQFF | TGTGCCAGCAGCATTACTAGCGGGAGGTTGGACAATGAGCAGTTCTTC
NA | NA | TRBJ1-2 | TRBV7-2 | CASSFPGHGYTF | TGTGCCAGCAGCTTCCCGGGCCATGGCTACACCTTC
TRBD1 | NA | TRBJ1-5 | TRBV7-6 | CASSIGQGNSNQPQHF | TGTGCCAGCAGCATAGGACAGGGGAATAGCAATCAGCCCCAGCATTTT
NA | NA | TRBJ2-6 | TRBV20-1 | CSAPGPNGGLTF | TGCAGTGCCCCGGGACCCAACGGTGGCCTGACTTTC
TRBD1 | NA | TRBJ1-6 | TRBV24-1 | CATSDPPGTGNSPLHF | TGTGCCACCAGTGATCCGCCCGGGACAGGGAATTCACCCCTCCACTTT
TRBD2 | NA | TRBJ2-1 | TRBV12-3/TRBV12-4 | CASSLAWTSGAEKGQFF | TGTGCCAGCAGTTTGGCTTGGACTAGCGGGGCGGAAAAGGGGCAGTTCTTC
NA | medium-sized | TRBJ1-6 | TRBV15 | CATSRDLNNSPLHF | TGTGCCACCAGCAGAGATCTCAATAATTCACCCCTCCACTTT
NA | many | TRBJ2-7 | TRBV18 | CASSRTDNYEQYF | TGTGCCAGCTCTCGGACAGATAACTACGAGCAGTACTTC
NA | NA | TRBJ2-7 | TRBV29-1 | CSVGSLASYEQYF | TGCAGCGTCGGAAGTTTGGCCTCCTACGAGCAGTACTTC
TRBD1 | NA | TRBJ1-6 | TRBV29-1 | CSVRMTGVSPLHF | TGCAGCGTCCGTATGACAGGGGTTTCACCCCTCCACTTT
TRBD2 | NA | TRBJ2-7 | TRBV29-1 | CSVSLGRDGAGEEQYF | TGCAGCGTGTCCTTGGGGAGGGACGGCGCGGGAGAGGAGCAGTACTTC
NA | many | TRBJ1-1 | TRBV4-1 | CASSQGYMNTEAFF | TGCGCCAGCAGCCAAGGATATATGAACACTGAAGCTTTCTTT
TRBD2 | NA | TRBJ2-7 | TRBV19 | CASSMGTSGRGSTYEQYF | TGTGCCAGTAGTATGGGGACTAGCGGGAGGGGCAGTACCTACGAGCAGTACTTC
NA | many | TRBJ1-1 | TRBV6-1 | CASSGGRNTEAFF | TGTGCCAGCAGTGGAGGCCGGAACACTGAAGCTTTCTTT
TRBD1 | many | TRBJ1-6 | TRBV5-6 | CASSPRDRVGSPLHF | TGTGCCAGCAGCCCACGGGACAGGGTAGGTTCACCCCTCCACTTT
NA | NA | TRBJ2-1 | TRBV20-1 | CSASIDNEQFF | TGCAGTGCTAGCATAGACAATGAGCAGTTCTTC
NA | NA | TRBJ1-6 | TRBV2 | CASTVYYNSPLHF | TGTGCCAGCACAGTTTACTATAATTCACCCCTCCACTTT
TRBD1 | many | TRBJ1-2 | TRBV6-7 | CASSEQGRGGYTF | TGTGCCAGCAGTGAACAGGGGCGGGGAGGCTACACCTTC
NA | few | TRBJ2-5 | TRBV7-2 | CASGADTAVTQYF | TGTGCCAGCGGAGCGGACACGGCGGTGACCCAGTACTTC
TRBD2 | once | TRBJ2-3 | TRBV2 | CAPGLAGLTDTQYF | TGTGCCCCCGGACTAGCGGGCCTCACAGATACGCAGTATTTT
NA | NA | TRBJ1-1 | TRBV24-1 | CATSGPGQPNFMNTEAFF | TGTGCCACCAGTGGCCCGGGCCAGCCTAACTTCATGAACACTGAAGCTTTCTTT
NA | NA | TRBJ1-4 | TRBV19 | CASSTAGEKLFF | TGTGCCAGTAGCACAGCGGGAGAAAAACTGTTTTTT
NA | once | TRBJ2-5 | TRBV7-9 | CASSVGGESQETQYF | TGTGCCAGCAGCGTTGGGGGAGAAAGTCAAGAGACCCAGTACTTC
TRBD2 | NA | TRBJ2-1 | TRBV15 | CATSRELAGVNEQFF | TGTGCCACCAGCAGAGAACTAGCGGGAGTTAATGAGCAGTTCTTC
NA | NA | TRBJ2-5 | TRBV7-8 | CASSLREVETQYF | TGTGCCAGCAGCTTAAGGGAAGTGGAGACCCAGTACTTC
NA | many | TRBJ2-6 | TRBV6-1 | CASSTRRGAGANVLTF | TGTGCCAGCAGCACCCGCCGGGGCGCTGGGGCCAACGTCCTGACTTTC
NA | NA | TRBJ2-7 | TRBV10-3 | CAISGDSGTYEQYF | TGTGCCATCAGTGGGGATAGCGGCACCTACGAGCAGTACTTC
NA | once | TRBJ1-3 | TRBV19 | CASREPDSGNTIYF | TGTGCCAGTAGGGAGCCCGACTCTGGAAACACCATATATTTT
NA | NA | TRBJ1-6 | TRBV9 | CASSDSGQTQNSPLHF | TGTGCCAGCAGCGATTCTGGTCAGACCCAAAATTCACCCCTCCACTTT
NA | NA | TRBJ2-3 | TRBV2 | CASRSLADRDTQYF | TGTGCCAGCAGGTCCCTAGCGGACAGGGATACGCAGTATTTT
NA | many | TRBJ2-7 | TRBV20-1 | CSARGGREKAYEQYF | TGCAGTGCTAGAGGTGGCAGGGAAAAGGCCTACGAGCAGTACTTC
NA | NA | TRBJ1-4 | TRBV7-9 | CASSPTGLTSEKLFF | TGTGCCAGCAGCCCGACAGGATTGACTAGTGAAAAACTGTTTTTC
NA | NA | TRBJ2-5 | TRBV4-1 | CASALTQGTGETQYF | TGCGCCAGCGCACTTACACAGGGAACAGGAGAGACCCAGTACTTC
TRBD1 | many | TRBJ2-2 | TRBV19 | CASSMRKRTGINTGELFF | TGTGCCAGTAGTATGAGAAAGAGGACAGGGATCAACACCGGGGAGCTGTTTTTT
TRBD2 | many | TRBJ2-4 | TRBV19 | CASSMGSGRLAKNIQYF | TGTGCCAGTAGTATGGGTAGCGGGAGACTGGCCAAAAACATTCAGTACTTC
NA | few | TRBJ2-7 | TRBV7-9 | CASVASSEQYF | TGTGCCAGCGTCGCGAGCTCCGAGCAGTACTTC
TRBD1 | NA | TRBJ2-7 | TRBV10-3 | CAISETVTGASEQYF | TGTGCCATCAGTGAGACAGTGACAGGGGCAAGCGAGCAGTACTTC
NA | many | TRBJ2-1 | TRBV29-1 | CSVEDGSLPYSYNEQFF | TGCAGCGTTGAAGACGGTAGCCTACCCTACTCCTACAATGAGCAGTTCTTC
TRBD2 | NA | TRBJ2-3 | TRBV11-2 | CASSLGGGAGSTDTQYF | TGTGCCAGCAGCTTAGGCGGGGGGGCAGGGTCCACAGATACGCAGTATTTT
NA | NA | TRBJ1-1 | TRBV2 | CASSGIGGTEAFF | TGTGCCAGCAGTGGGATAGGGGGCACTGAAGCTTTCTTT
NA | NA | TRBJ1-1 | TRBV2 | CASSQDSNTEAFF | TGTGCCAGCTCTCAAGATTCGAACACTGAAGCTTTCTTT